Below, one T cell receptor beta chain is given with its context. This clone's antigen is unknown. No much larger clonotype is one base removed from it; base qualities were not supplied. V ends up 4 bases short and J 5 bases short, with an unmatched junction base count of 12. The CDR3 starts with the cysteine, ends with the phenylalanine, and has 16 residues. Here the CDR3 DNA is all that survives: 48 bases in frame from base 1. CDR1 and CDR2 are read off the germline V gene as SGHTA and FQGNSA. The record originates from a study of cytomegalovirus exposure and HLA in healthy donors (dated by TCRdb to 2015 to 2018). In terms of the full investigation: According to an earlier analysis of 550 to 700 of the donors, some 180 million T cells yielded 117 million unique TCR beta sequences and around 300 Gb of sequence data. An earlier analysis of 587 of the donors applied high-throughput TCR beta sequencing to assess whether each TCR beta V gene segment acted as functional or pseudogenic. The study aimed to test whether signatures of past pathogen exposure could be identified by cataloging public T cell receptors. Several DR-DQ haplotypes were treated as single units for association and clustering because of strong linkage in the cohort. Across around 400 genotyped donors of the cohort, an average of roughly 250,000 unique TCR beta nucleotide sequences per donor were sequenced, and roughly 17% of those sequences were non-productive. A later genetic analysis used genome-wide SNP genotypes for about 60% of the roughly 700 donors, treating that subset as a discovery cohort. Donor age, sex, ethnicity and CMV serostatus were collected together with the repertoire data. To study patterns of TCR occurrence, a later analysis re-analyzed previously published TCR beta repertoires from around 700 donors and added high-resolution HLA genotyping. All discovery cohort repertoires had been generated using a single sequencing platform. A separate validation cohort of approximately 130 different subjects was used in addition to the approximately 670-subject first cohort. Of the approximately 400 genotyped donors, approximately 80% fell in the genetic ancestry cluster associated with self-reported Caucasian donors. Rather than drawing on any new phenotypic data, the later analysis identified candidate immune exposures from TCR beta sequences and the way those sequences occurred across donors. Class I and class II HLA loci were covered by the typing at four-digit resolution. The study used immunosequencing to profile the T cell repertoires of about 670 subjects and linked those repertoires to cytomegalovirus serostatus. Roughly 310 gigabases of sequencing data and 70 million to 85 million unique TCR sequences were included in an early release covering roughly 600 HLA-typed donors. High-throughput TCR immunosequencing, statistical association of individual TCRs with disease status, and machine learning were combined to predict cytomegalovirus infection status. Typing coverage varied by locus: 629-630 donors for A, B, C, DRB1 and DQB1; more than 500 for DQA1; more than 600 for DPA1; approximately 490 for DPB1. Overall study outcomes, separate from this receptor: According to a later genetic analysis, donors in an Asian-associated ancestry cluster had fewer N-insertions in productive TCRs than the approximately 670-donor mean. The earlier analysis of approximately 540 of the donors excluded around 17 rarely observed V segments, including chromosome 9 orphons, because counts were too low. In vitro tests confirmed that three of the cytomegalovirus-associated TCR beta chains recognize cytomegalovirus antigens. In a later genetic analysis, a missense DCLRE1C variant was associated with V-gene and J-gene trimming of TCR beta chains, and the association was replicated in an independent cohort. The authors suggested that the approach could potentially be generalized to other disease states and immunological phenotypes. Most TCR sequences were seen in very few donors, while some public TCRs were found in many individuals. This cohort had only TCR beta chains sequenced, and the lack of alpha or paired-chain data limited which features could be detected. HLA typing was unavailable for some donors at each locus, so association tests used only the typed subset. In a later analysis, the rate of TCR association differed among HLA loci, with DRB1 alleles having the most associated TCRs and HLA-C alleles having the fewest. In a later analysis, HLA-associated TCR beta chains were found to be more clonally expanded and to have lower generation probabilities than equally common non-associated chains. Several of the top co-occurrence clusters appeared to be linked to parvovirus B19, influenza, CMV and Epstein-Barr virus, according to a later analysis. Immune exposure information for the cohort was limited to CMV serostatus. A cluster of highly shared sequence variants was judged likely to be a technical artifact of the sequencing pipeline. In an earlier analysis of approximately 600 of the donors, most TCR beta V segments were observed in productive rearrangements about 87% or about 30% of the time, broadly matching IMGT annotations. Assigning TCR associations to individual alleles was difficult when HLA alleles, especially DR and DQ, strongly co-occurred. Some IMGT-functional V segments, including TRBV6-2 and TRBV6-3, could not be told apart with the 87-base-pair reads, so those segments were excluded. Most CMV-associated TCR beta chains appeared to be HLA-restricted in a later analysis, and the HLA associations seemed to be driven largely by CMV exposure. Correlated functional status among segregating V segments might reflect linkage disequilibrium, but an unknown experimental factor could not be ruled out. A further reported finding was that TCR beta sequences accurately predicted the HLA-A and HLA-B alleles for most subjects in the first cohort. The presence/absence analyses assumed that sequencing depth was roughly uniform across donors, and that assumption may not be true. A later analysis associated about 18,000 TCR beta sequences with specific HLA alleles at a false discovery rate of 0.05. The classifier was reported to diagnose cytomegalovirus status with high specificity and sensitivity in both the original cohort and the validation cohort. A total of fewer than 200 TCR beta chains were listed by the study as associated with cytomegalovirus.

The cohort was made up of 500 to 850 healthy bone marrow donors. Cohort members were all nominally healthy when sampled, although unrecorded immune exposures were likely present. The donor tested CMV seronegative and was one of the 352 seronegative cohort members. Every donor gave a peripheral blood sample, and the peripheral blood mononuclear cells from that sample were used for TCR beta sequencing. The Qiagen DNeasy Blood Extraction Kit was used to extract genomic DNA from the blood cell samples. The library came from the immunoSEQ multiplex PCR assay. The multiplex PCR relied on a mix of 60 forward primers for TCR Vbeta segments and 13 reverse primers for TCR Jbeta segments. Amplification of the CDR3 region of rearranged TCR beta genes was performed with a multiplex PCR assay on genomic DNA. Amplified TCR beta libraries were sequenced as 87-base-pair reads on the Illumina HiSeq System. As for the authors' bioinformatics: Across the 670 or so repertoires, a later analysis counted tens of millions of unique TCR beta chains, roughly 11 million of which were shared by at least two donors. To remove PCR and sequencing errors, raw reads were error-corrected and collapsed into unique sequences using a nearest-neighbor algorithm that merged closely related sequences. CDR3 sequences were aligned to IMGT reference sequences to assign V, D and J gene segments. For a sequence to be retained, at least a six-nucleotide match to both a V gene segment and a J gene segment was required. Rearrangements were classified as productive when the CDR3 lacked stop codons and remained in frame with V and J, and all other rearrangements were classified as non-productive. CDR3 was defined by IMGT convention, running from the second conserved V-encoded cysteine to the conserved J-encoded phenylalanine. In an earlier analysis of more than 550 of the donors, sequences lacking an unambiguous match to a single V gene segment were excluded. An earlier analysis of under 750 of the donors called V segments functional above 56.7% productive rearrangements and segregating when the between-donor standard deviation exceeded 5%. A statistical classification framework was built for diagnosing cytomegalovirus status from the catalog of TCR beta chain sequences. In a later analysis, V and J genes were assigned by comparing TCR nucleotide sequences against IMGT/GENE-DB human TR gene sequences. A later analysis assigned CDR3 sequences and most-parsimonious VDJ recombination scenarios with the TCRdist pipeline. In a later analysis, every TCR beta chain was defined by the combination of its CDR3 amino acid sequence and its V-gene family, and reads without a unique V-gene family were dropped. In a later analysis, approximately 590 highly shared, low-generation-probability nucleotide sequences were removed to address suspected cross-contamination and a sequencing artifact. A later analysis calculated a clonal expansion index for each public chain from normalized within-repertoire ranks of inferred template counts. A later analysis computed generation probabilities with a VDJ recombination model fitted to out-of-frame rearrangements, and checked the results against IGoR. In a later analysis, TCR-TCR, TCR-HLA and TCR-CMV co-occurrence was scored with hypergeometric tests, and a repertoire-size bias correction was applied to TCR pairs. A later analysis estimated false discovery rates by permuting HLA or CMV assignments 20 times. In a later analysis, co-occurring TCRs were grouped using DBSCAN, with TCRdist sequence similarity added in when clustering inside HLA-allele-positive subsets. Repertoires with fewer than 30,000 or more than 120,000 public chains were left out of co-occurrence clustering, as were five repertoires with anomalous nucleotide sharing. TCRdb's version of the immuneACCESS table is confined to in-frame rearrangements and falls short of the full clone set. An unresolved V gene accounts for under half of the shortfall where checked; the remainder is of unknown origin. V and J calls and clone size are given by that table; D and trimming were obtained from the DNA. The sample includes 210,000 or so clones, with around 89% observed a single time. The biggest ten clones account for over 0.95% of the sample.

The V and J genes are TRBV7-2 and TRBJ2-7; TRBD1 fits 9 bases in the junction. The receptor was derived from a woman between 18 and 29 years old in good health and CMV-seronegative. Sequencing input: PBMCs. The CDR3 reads CASSSRPGQGSHEQYF. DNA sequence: TGTGCCAGCAGCTCCCGACCGGGACAGGGTTCCCACGAGCAGTACTTC.